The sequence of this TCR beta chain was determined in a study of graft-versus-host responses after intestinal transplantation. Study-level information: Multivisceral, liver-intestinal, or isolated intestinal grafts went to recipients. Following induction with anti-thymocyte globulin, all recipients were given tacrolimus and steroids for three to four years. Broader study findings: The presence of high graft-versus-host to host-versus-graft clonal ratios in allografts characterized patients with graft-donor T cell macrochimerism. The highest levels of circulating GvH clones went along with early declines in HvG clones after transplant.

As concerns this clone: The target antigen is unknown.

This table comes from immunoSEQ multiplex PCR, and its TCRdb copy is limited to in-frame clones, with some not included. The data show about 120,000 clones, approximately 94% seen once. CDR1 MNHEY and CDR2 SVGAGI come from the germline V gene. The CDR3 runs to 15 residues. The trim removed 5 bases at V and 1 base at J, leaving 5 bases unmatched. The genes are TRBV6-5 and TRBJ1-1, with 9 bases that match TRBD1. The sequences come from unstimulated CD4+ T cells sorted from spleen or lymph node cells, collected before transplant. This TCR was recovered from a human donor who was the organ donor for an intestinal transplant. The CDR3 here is CASSPGTGWNTEAFF. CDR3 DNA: TGTGCCAGCAGTCCCGGGACAGGGTGGAACACTGAAGCTTTCTTT.